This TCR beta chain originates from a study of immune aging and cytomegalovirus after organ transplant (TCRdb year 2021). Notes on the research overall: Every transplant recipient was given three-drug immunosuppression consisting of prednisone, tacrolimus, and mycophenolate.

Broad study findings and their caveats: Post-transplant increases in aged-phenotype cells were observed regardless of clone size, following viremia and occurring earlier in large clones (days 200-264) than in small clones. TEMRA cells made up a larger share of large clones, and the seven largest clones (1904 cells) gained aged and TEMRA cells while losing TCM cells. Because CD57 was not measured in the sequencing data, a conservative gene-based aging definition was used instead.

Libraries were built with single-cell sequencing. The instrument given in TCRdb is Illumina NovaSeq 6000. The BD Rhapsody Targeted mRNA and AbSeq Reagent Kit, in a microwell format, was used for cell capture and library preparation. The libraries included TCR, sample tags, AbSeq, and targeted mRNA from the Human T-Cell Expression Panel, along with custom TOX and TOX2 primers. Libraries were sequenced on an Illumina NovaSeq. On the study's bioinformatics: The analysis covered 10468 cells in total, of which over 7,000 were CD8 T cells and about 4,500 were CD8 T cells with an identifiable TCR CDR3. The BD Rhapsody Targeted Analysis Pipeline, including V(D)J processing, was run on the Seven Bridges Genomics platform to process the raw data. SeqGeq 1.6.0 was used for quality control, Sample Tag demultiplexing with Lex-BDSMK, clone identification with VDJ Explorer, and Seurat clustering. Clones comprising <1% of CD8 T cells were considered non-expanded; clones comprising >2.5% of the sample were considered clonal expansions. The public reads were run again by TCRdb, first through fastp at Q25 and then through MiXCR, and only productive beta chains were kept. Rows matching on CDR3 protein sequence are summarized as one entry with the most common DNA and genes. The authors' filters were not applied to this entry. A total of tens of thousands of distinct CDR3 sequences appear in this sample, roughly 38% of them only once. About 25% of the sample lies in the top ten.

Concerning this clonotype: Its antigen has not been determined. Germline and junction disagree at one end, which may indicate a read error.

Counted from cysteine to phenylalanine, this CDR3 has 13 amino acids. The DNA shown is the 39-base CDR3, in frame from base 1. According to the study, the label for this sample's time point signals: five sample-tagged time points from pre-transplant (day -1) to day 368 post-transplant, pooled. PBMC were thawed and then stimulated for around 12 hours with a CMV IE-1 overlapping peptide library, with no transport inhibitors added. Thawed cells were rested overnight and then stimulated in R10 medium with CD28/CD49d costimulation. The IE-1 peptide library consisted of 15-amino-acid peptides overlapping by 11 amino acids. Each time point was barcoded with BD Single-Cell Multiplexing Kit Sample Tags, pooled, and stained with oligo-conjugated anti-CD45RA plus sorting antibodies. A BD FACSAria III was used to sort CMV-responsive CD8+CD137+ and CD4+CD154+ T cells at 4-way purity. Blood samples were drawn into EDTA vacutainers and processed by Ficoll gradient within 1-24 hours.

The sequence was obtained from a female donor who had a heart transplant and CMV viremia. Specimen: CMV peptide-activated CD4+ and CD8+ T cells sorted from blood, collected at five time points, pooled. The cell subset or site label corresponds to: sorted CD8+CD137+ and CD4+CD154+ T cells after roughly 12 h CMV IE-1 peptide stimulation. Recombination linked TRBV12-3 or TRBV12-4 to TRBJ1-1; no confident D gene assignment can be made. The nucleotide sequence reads TGTGCCAGCAGCTTAAAGTCCGGAACTGAAGCTCTCTTT. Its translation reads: CASSLKSGTEALF.